This record concerns one TCR beta chain sequence. This clone was seen more than once but under ten times. Its target antigen remains unknown. No base qualities exist here, and no much larger clone lies one base off it. This specimen belongs to a study of PD-1 blockade in classical Hodgkin lymphoma (dated by TCRdb to 2018 to 2020). Concerning the study at large: Nivolumab dosing was 3 mg/kg intravenously every 2 weeks, continuing until either disease progression or unacceptable toxicity. The study used CyTOF and TCR beta sequencing to define a peripheral blood immune signature of response to PD-1 blockade in classical Hodgkin lymphoma.

The time point tag for this specimen amounts to: cycle 1 day 1 (C1D1), immediately before nivolumab initiation. Relapse after autologous stem cell transplantation had occurred in all trial patients, and cohorts A, B and C were distinguished by prior brentuximab vedotin exposure. The trial cohort comprised some 60 patients with relapsed/refractory classical Hodgkin lymphoma whose best overall responses were complete response, partial response or progressive disease. In the multi-cohort phase II CheckMate 205 trial, trial patients received single-agent nivolumab. Best overall response was determined by an independent review committee according to the 2007 International Working Group response criteria. Trial PBMCs were obtained immediately prior to nivolumab initiation (C1D1) and on therapy at cycle 2 day 1 and cycle 4 day 1. After peripheral blood was drawn into 8 mL Vacutainer Cell Preparation Tubes, PBMCs were isolated by centrifugation and then cryopreserved.

What the authors observed across the whole study: Trial patients with a complete response had baseline diversity similar to that of newly diagnosed patients, while partial responders and progressors had significantly lower diversity. Lower diversity was seen in patients whose nivolumab began less than 1 year after ASCT, and these patients were left out of later analyses so that immune reconstitution would not confound the results. Only a single clinical trial cohort was studied, and what caused the repertoire differences, possibly disease activity or prior therapy, remained undefined. CD4+ but not CD8+ TCR diversity rose significantly by C4D1 (p=0.0027 vs p=0.16), most apparent in complete responders (p=0.02). Baseline TCR diversity was reported to be lower in newly diagnosed patients than in healthy donors and to be lower still in relapsed/refractory patients.

The Qiagen DNeasy kit was used to extract genomic DNA from unsorted PBMCs and from the negatively selected CD4+ and CD8+ fractions. Amplification of TCR beta CDR3 regions was done by immunoSEQ multiplex PCR with primers that anneal to V and J segments. A synthetic immune receptor repertoire was used to minimize amplification bias, and any remaining bias was removed computationally after sequencing. Per the source publication's procedure: Custom Python scripts were used to quantify repertoire diversity as the Shannon entropy index. Unsorted, CD4+ and CD8+ repertoires were examined separately, except in combined analyses, for which CD4+ and CD8+ sequences were merged in silico. Clonal expansion was defined as a frequency increase of at least 2-fold after treatment compared with C1D1, and clones undetected at baseline were assigned a pseudocount of 0.5. Clones with 0 or 1 copy at C1D1 were defined as singleton clones, while clones with 2 or more copies were defined as non-singleton clones. Clones expanded in unsorted samples were annotated as CD4+, CD8+ or unknown by matching protein sequences in sorted samples from the same patient. Wilcoxon tests were applied to paired samples to test diversity changes from C1D1 to C4D1. In TCRdb, the immuneACCESS table is reduced to in-frame sequences with V and J assigned. These tables do not hold every clone; where another copy was compared, an unresolved V gene accounts for under half, and the others remain unexplained. V and J calls plus clone size are reproduced from that table; the DNA served to infer D and trimming. For this sample the table gives about 50,000 clones, of which around 70% were detected only once. 8% to 13% of the sample belongs to the ten largest clones.

The clonotype comes from a human donor with classical Hodgkin lymphoma. Specimen: peripheral blood mononuclear cells (PBMCs), collected at baseline.

The nucleotide sequence is TGCGCCAGCAGTGAGTCGACGGCGGGGGGGCCACAGAATGAGCAGTTCTTC. Its protein is CASSESTAGGPQNEQFF. The V gene is TRBV10-2 and the J gene is TRBJ2-1; 9 nucleotides in the junction match TRBD2. For this chain, trimming is 0 bases at the V end and 7 bases at the J end, and the number of junction bases without a gene match is 10. CDR1 WSHSY and CDR2 SAAADI were looked up in the germline V gene. From cysteine to phenylalanine, the CDR3 is 17 amino acids long. Only the CDR3 portion is preserved as DNA: 51 bases, with reading frame beginning at the first base.